The text below deals with one T cell receptor (beta chain). Sequenced by immunoSEQ multiplex PCR; TCRdb stores in-frame clones only, minus some. The profile shows about 44,000 clones, over 95% of them singletons. This sample is part of a study of technical replicates of blood from several donors. Trimming took 1 base from V and 8 from J, leaving 25 bases between them. This CDR3 has 17 amino acids. Germline V gene lookup returns CDR1 GTSNPN and CDR2 SVGIG (reference sequence). This sequence was found in a human donor in good health. The sample taken for sequencing was T cells isolated from PBMCs. This rearrangement joins TRBV30 to TRBJ2-3; D may be TRBD2 (5 bases). CDR3 region: CAWSGGLVGSRGSTQYF. CDR3 bases: TGTGCCTGGAGTGGTGGCCTGGTGGGGTCGAGAGGGAGTACGCAGTATTTT.